This T cell receptor beta chain emerged from a study of T cell clonality in common variable immunodeficiency (dated by TCRdb to the mid-2010s). For sequencing, equivalent amounts of genomic DNA were input from CVID and control samples. For every sample, a 60 bp segment covering the rearranged TCRbeta CDR3 region was amplified and then sequenced. The immunoSEQ assay, a bias-corrected multiplex PCR combined with high-throughput sequencing, was used for TCRbeta amplification. Under the source paper's analysis protocol: Each unique nucleotide sequence was treated as a clone and annotated with V, D and J genes, copy number and frequency. Sequences were labeled productive if in frame, and non-productive if out of frame or containing stop codons. As previously described, Shannon's entropy was used to calculate clonality. The predicted amino acid sequences of productive clones were used to derive the mean CDR3 Kyte-Doolittle hydropathy. Scaled V gene usage was hierarchically clustered using Manhattan distance and complete linkage with the R hclust function. Sharing of clones by CDR3 amino acid sequence was evaluated by resampling 12 repertoires per group over 100 rounds. The repertoires were screened for 55 to 75 published EBV-specific TCRbeta sequences and approximately 230 published CMV-specific TCRbeta sequences. Two CVID samples yielding fewer than 10,000 sequences were excluded from analysis, leaving some 40 CVID repertoires. This immuneACCESS table, as held by TCRdb, lists in-frame sequences with V and J called but not all clones. Of the missing ones, under half trace to an unresolved V gene in checked studies; the others have no known cause. The V and J calls and clone size come from that table; D and trimming were worked out from the DNA. This sample has some 11,000 clones, none of them a singleton. Around 7% of the sample is in the top ten clones.

From its cysteine to its phenylalanine, the CDR3 spans 13 amino acids. Part of the CDR3 DNA is given, 30 bases translated from base 1. Deletion took 6 bases off V and 1 base off J, with a span of 10 bases between the germline ends. CDR1 SEHNR and CDR2 FQNEAQ were looked up in the germline V gene (reference sequence). Summary of the overall study and its limitations: Compared with healthy controls, CVID subjects showed increased TCRbeta clonality (t-test p = 0.018), a feature most characteristic of about a third of subjects. The authors noted that sequencing repertoires of T cell subpopulations would be needed to clarify what caused the increased clonality in CVID. Reportedly, TCRbeta sequences from CVID had fewer deletions and N-nucleotide insertions, and highly modified clones with 13 or more V deletions were absent from CVID. Even though DNA input was the same, control samples had an average of about 81,820 unique sequences each, compared with about 30,000 in CVID samples. Patient heterogeneity within the CVID cohort put limits on correlating repertoire features with clinical complications. CVID subjects shared fewer TCRbeta clones with each other than healthy controls did (p < 0.0001).

CVID was diagnosed by standard criteria: serum IgG, IgA and/or IgM reduced below normal range, plus specific antibody deficiency. There were around 45 subjects in the CVID group (roughly 29 male and some 15 female), ranging in age from about 9 to 65 years, with a mean age of roughly 39. Both CVID patients and healthy controls were predominantly of Caucasian heritage. Replacement immunoglobulin therapy had been administered to all CVID subjects for at least one year at the time of study participation. No CVID subject was ill or taking immunomodulatory or immunosuppressive medication when blood was collected. Heparinized peripheral whole blood samples of about 4.5 to 8 ml were collected from each donor. Genomic DNA from adults with common variable immune deficiency (CVID) and from healthy adult controls was used to sequence TCRbeta CDR3 repertoires. Diluted blood was subjected to density centrifugation over Hypaque 1077 or Ficoll-Paque for isolation of peripheral blood mononuclear cells. Genomic DNA was obtained from unsorted mononuclear cells through either Qiagen column purification or a centrifugation-based method.

A few counts support this clone. Its recognized antigen is unknown. The read halts 3 residues ahead of the CDR3 end, with the missing end drawn from the germline J gene. The chain is encoded by TRBV7-9 joined to TRBJ2-7; TRBD1 might be the D gene, on 8 matching bases. The source material was peripheral blood mononuclear cells. The receptor comes from a human donor with common variable immunodeficiency. The CDR3 DNA, read in part, is TGTGCCAGCAGACAGGGGGGGTCCTACGAG. This is translated as CASRQGGSYE. The CDR3, in full, reads CASRQGGSYEQYF.